The clone carrying this TCR beta chain was counted a single time. This specimen belongs to a study of blood T cell repertoires in COVID-19. Study context: Sites across the United States, Italy and Spain contributed samples from acute and convalescent COVID-19. The analysed material was cDNA or gDNA that came from T cells, B-cell-depleted T cells, or PBMCs.

The germline V and J ends were trimmed by 2 bases and 7 bases, with 15 bases remaining between them. This CDR3 contains 14 residues. Germline V gene sequence: CDR1 SGHRS, CDR2 YFSETQ. Repertoires were generated with immunoSEQ multiplex PCR, while TCRdb's copy carries only in-frame clones and drops some. The table lists approximately 150,000 clones, roughly 88% of them singletons, with 25% to 30% in the top ten. The gene calls are TRBV5-1 and TRBJ1-2, with a possible D match to TRBD1 (5 bases). The TCR originated in a human donor in a cohort sampled during active COVID-19. The material sequenced was peripheral blood. CDR3 nucleotides: TGCGCCAGCAGCTTCTCCGGAGGGGTCTTTGGCTACACCTTC. Its translation is CASSFSGGVFGYTF.